This entry concerns a single TCR beta chain. TCRdb keeps only in-frame clones here, not all; method: immunoSEQ multiplex PCR. This sample has approximately 10,000 clones, with approximately 89% found just once. These data originate in a study of blood T cell repertoires in COVID-19. Overall study: COVID-19 samples from acute and convalescent phases originated in the United States, Italy and Spain. From T cells, B-cell-depleted T cells, or PBMCs came the material, which was cDNA or gDNA.

This CDR3 region has 18 residues. Germline V CDR1 and CDR2: SGHNT, YENEEA. Between the trimmed V and J ends, which lost 0 bases and 2 bases, there was a span of 19 bases. The chain has TRBV11-3 and TRBJ1-1; D is perhaps TRBD1 (6 bases). The sequenced sample was peripheral blood. The clonotype was recovered from a human donor in a cohort sampled during active COVID-19. Here the CDR3 reads CASSLDRWGPPQNTEAFF. The DNA for the CDR3 is TGTGCCAGCAGCTTAGATCGTTGGGGGCCACCACAAAACACTGAAGCTTTCTTT.